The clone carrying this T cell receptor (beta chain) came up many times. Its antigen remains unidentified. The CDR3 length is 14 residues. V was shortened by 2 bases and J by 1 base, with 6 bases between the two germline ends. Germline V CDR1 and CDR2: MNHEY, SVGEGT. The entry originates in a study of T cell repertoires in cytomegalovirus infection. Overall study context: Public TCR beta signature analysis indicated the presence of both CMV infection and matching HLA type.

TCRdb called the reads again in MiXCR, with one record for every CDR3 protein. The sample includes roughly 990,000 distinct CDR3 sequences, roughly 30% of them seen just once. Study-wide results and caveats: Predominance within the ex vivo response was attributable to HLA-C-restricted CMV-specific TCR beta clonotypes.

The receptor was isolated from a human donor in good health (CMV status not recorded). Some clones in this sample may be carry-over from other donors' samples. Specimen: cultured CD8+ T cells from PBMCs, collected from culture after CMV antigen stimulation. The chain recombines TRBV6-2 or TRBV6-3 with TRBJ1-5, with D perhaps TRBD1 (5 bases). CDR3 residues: CASSYGDSNQPQHF. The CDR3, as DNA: TGTGCCAGCAGTTACGGGGACAGCAATCAGCCCCAGCATTTT.